These T cell receptor beta chains were read from a single sample in a study of CD8 T cells in Susac syndrome. In TCRdb, the immunoSEQ multiplex PCR reads were re-called with MiXCR into one record per CDR3 protein. The repertoire consists of some 200,000 distinct CDR3 sequences, with 90% to 97% occurring once and the leading ten covering around 0.096%. The sequenced sample was CD4+ T cells from PBMCs. The receptors here all came from a human donor with Susac syndrome. The CDR3 runs from the conserved cysteine through the conserved F or W. The D gene is left open where the match is weak. Some rows have no size entry. The others give once, few or many, or a class for an expanded clone.

j_gene | d_gene | abundance | v_gene | CDR3aa | CDR3nt
TRBJ2-3 | TRBD2 | - | TRBV20-1 | CSARLAGEVADTQYF | TGCAGTGCTAGACTAGCGGGGGAGGTCGCAGATACGCAGTATTTT
TRBJ2-7 | - | - | TRBV27 | CASRTKPGGTYEQYF | TGTGCCAGCAGGACTAAGCCTGGGGGTACCTACGAGCAGTACTTC
TRBJ2-3 | TRBD2 | - | TRBV7-2 | CASSLIRGGRGLFTDTQYF | TGTGCCAGCAGCTTAATACGGGGGGGCAGGGGCCTTTTCACAGATACGCAGTATTTT
TRBJ2-5 | - | - | TRBV29-1 | CSVEGRGTQYF | TGCAGCGTTGAGGGGCGGGGGACCCAGTACTTC
TRBJ1-5 | - | - | TRBV2 | CASSHVSNQPQHF | TGTGCCAGCAGTCACGTTAGCAATCAGCCCCAGCATTTT
TRBJ1-6 | - | - | TRBV27 | CASSLRGRQNNSPLHF | TGTGCCAGCAGCCTCCGAGGCCGACAAAATAATTCACCCCTCCACTTT
TRBJ2-7 | TRBD2 | once | TRBV7-6 | CASSLERGEQYF | TGTGCCAGCAGCTTAGAGCGGGGCGAGCAGTACTTC
TRBJ2-1 | - | - | TRBV3-1 | CASSPTRSSYNEQFF | TGTGCCAGCAGCCCGACCCGGAGCTCCTACAATGAGCAGTTCTTC
TRBJ1-6 | - | - | TRBV19 | CASSIRGDSPLHF | TGTGCCAGTAGTATCCGGGGGGATTCACCCCTCCACTTT
TRBJ1-2 | - | - | TRBV5-1 | CASSLAGDYGYTF | TGCGCCAGCAGCTTGGCAGGCGACTATGGCTACACCTTC
TRBJ1-2 | - | once | TRBV12-3/TRBV12-4 | CASSSQYYGYTF | TGTGCCAGCAGTTCCCAATACTATGGCTACACCTTC
TRBJ2-1 | TRBD1 | - | TRBV12-3/TRBV12-4 | CASSSTGYNEQFF | TGTGCCAGCAGTTCGACAGGGTACAATGAGCAGTTCTTC
TRBJ2-3 | - | - | TRBV9 | CASSVGGDTQYF | TGTGCCAGCAGCGTAGGGGGAGATACGCAGTATTTT
TRBJ2-7 | - | once | TRBV29-1 | CSVVENGYEQYF | TGCAGCGTTGTGGAAAATGGGTACGAGCAGTACTTC
TRBJ2-1 | - | - | TRBV12-3/TRBV12-4 | CASQDGGRYNEQFF | TGTGCCAGCCAGGACGGCGGCCGCTACAATGAGCAGTTCTTC
TRBJ1-2 | TRBD1 | - | TRBV4-2 | CASSPTDRDYYGYTF | TGTGCCAGCAGCCCAACGGACAGGGACTACTATGGCTACACCTTC
TRBJ2-1 | - | - | TRBV20-1 | CSARDVVSSYNEQFF | TGCAGTGCTAGAGATGTGGTCAGCTCCTACAATGAGCAGTTCTTC
TRBJ2-5 | - | - | TRBV30 | CAWGDNQETQYF | TGTGCCTGGGGGGATAACCAAGAGACCCAGTACTTC
TRBJ2-3 | TRBD1 | - | TRBV5-1 | CASSTGAGDTQYF | TGCGCCAGCAGTACAGGGGCCGGGGATACGCAGTATTTT
TRBJ1-1 | - | - | TRBV11-1 | CASSHPTGNTEAFF | TGTGCCAGCAGCCATCCGACAGGGAACACTGAAGCTTTCTTT
TRBJ2-7 | TRBD2 | - | TRBV29-1 | CSVDGSRLAGGTYEQYF | TGCAGCGTTGATGGTTCTAGACTAGCGGGGGGCACCTACGAGCAGTACTTC
TRBJ2-7 | - | - | TRBV29-1 | CSALDRTHGGQYF | TGCAGCGCTCTCGACAGGACCCACGGGGGGCAGTACTTC
TRBJ2-7 | - | - | TRBV6-2/TRBV6-3 | CASSYDTSYEQYF | TGTGCCAGCAGTTACGACACCTCCTACGAGCAGTACTTC
TRBJ1-2 | - | - | TRBV12-3/TRBV12-4 | CASSRREVIGYTF | TGTGCCAGCAGCCGGCGGGAAGTCATAGGCTACACCTTC
TRBJ1-6 | - | - | TRBV4-1 | CASSQDYPSLGSPLHF | TGCGCCAGCAGCCAAGATTACCCCTCTTTAGGGTCACCCCTCCACTTT
TRBJ1-2 | TRBD1 | - | TRBV5-6 | CASNPKLLTGDGGYTF | TGTGCCAGCAACCCGAAACTGTTAACAGGGGACGGTGGCTACACCTTC
TRBJ2-7 | - | - | TRBV9 | CASSGAGAVEQYF | TGTGCCAGCAGCGGAGCAGGGGCCGTCGAGCAGTACTTC
TRBJ1-6 | - | - | TRBV7-9 | CASSLGVLEGNSPLHF | TGTGCCAGCAGCTTAGGGGTTCTGGAGGGTAATTCACCCCTCCACTTT
TRBJ1-2 | TRBD1 | - | TRBV4-1 | CASSQDPGGNYGYTF | TGCGCCAGCAGCCAAGATCCAGGGGGCAACTATGGCTACACCTTC
TRBJ1-2 | - | - | TRBV5-6 | CASSPTTGTPYGYTF | TGTGCCAGCAGTCCGACGACGGGGACACCCTATGGCTACACCTTC
TRBJ2-1 | TRBD2 | few | TRBV12-3/TRBV12-4 | CASSSGLAGYNEQFF | TGTGCCAGCAGTTCTGGACTAGCAGGATACAATGAGCAGTTCTTC
TRBJ1-5 | - | - | TRBV30 | CAWSEGPHQPQHF | TGTGCCTGGAGCGAAGGACCCCATCAGCCCCAGCATTTT
TRBJ2-3 | TRBD1 | - | TRBV28 | CASSFRDRVADTQYF | TGTGCCAGCAGTTTCCGGGACAGGGTGGCAGATACGCAGTATTTT
TRBJ2-7 | - | - | TRBV7-2 | CASSLGTGGTYEQYF | TGTGCCAGCAGCTTAGGAACGGGGGGCACCTACGAGCAGTACTTC
TRBJ1-2 | TRBD1 | - | TRBV20-1 | CSADVDRVKGYTF | TGCAGTGCTGACGTGGACAGGGTCAAGGGCTACACCTTC
TRBJ2-5 | - | - | TRBV18 | CASSPTGTGRGTQYF | TGTGCCAGCTCACCAACCGGGACGGGCCGAGGGACCCAGTACTTC
TRBJ1-5 | - | - | TRBV30 | CAWSVEGWGSNQPQHF | TGTGCCTGGAGTGTTGAAGGGTGGGGAAGCAATCAGCCCCAGCATTTT
TRBJ2-5 | TRBD1 | - | TRBV20-1 | CSAKTGNTEETQYF | TGCAGTGCTAAGACAGGGAATACGGAGGAGACCCAGTACTTC
TRBJ2-1 | TRBD1 | once | TRBV10-3 | CAISEQGADNEQFF | TGTGCCATCAGTGAGCAGGGGGCGGACAATGAGCAGTTCTTC
TRBJ1-2 | - | few | TRBV3-1 | CASSQGQALNYGYTF | TGTGCCAGCAGCCAAGGACAGGCGCTTAACTATGGCTACACCTTC
TRBJ1-4 | - | - | TRBV27 | CASSLIRGINEKLFF | TGTGCCAGCAGTTTAATTAGGGGGATTAATGAAAAACTGTTTTTT
TRBJ1-5 | - | - | TRBV19 | CASSAVGTGRAGAGSNQPQHF | TGTGCCAGTAGCGCCGTCGGCACAGGGCGCGCCGGAGCGGGTAGCAATCAGCCCCAGCATTTT
TRBJ2-1 | - | - | TRBV19 | CASSIGQGAYNEQFF | TGTGCCAGTAGTATAGGGCAGGGAGCCTACAATGAGCAGTTCTTC
TRBJ2-5 | TRBD2 | - | TRBV9 | CASSPRLAGAQETQYF | TGTGCCAGCAGCCCACGTTTAGCGGGGGCTCAAGAGACCCAGTACTTC
TRBJ2-7 | - | - | TRBV10-3 | CAISESFQGNYEQYF | TGTGCCATCAGTGAGTCTTTCCAGGGCAACTACGAGCAGTACTTC
TRBJ2-1 | - | once | TRBV19 | CASSIGQLRDEQFF | TGTGCCAGTAGTATAGGACAGCTTAGGGATGAGCAGTTCTTC
TRBJ2-1 | - | - | TRBV30 | CAWSPEGGALGANEQFF | TGTGCCTGGAGCCCGGAGGGGGGGGCCTTGGGGGCAAATGAGCAGTTCTTC
TRBJ2-5 | - | - | TRBV6-5 | CASGNNVLETQYF | TGTGCCAGCGGCAATAATGTTCTCGAGACCCAGTACTTC
TRBJ1-2 | TRBD1 | - | TRBV28 | CASVLKQGGTYGYTF | TGTGCCAGCGTGCTGAAACAGGGGGGAACCTATGGCTACACCTTC
TRBJ2-3 | TRBD1 | - | TRBV7-9 | CASSLGTGWAADTQYF | TGTGCCAGCAGCCTCGGGACAGGGTGGGCCGCAGATACGCAGTATTTT
TRBJ2-3 | - | - | TRBV3-1 | CASEGATDTQYF | TGTGCCAGCGAAGGGGCGACAGATACGCAGTATTTT
TRBJ1-5 | TRBD1 | once | TRBV30 | CAWSEGTGSNQPQHF | TGTGCCTGGAGTGAGGGGACAGGGAGCAATCAGCCCCAGCATTTT